This T cell receptor (beta chain) was captured in a study of T cell responses to AZD1222 COVID-19 vaccine. Study outcomes and limitations: Per reports, nearly half of all spike-specific TCRs target regions that are unmutated in variants. Donors were mostly white British, more females; clonal diversity possibly underestimated. Increases in Spike-specific TCR breadth and depth were seen after two AZD1222 doses. Only a handful of AZD1222 recipients, more than 5 in all, had baseline seropositivity.

TCRdb keeps only in-frame clones here, not all; method: immunoSEQ multiplex PCR. The table records roughly 110,000 clones, under 95% of them present only once. As to this clone: Its target is unknown.

Germline V gene data show CDR1 as SGDLS and CDR2 as YYNGEE. V was clipped by 0 bases and J by 4 bases, with 12 bases between them. The CDR3 is made up of 15 amino acids. This sequence joins TRBV9 and TRBJ2-3; D is perhaps TRBD1 (5 bases). This sequence was found in an adult in good health. Sequenced material: peripheral blood, taken on day 0 of AZD1222 vaccination. The CDR3 is CASSVGAGSADTQYF. The CDR3 region has the DNA TGTGCCAGCAGCGTAGGTGCAGGGTCGGCAGATACGCAGTATTTT.